Shown below are 14 T cell receptor beta chains from a single sample sequenced in a study of shared clonotypes between healthy human individuals. Sequenced by immunoSEQ multiplex PCR; TCRdb stores in-frame clones only, minus some. The sample carries roughly 2,500,000 clones, roughly 93% recorded once. Sequences were obtained from naive CD4+ T cells from PBMCs. Subset defined: CD45RA+ positively selected. The source is a man aged 18 to 35 in good health. Some clones in this sample may be carry-over from other donors' samples.

This chain joins TRBV29-1 and TRBJ1-1; unclear D gene. Germline V lookup: CDR1 SQVTM, CDR2 ANQGSEA. Trimming stripped 4 bases from V and 0 bases from J, with 12 bases between. The CDR3 loop spans 14 amino acids. CDR3 region: CSVAPRSMNTEAFF. DNA for the CDR3: TGCAGCGTTGCTCCGCGGAGCATGAACACTGAAGCTTTCTTT.

The V and J genes are TRBV29-1 and TRBJ1-1, with D maybe TRBD1 (6 bases). The CDR3 runs to 12 residues. Germline V lookup: CDR1 SQVTM, CDR2 ANQGSEA. Trimming removed 7 bases at V and 1 base at J, with 10 bases between. CDR3 protein: CSGGQKNTEAFF. CDR3 sequence (DNA): TGCAGCGGGGGGCAGAAGAACACTGAAGCTTTCTTT.

V usage is TRBV7-8 and J usage is TRBJ1-5, with D possibly matching TRBD1 (6 bases). V lost 1 base and J lost 2, with 12 bases in between. Germline V CDR1 and CDR2: SGHVS, FQNEAQ. The CDR3 runs 16 residues. The CDR3: CASSLGYRTGNQPQHF. CDR3 nucleotide sequence: TGTGCCAGCAGCTTAGGTTATCGGACAGGCAATCAGCCCCAGCATTTT.

This clone appeared a single time. The CDR3 nucleotides are TGTGCCAGCAGCGCGCGACAGGCCGTATACAATGAGCAGTTCTTC. It codes for CASSARQAVYNEQFF. The V and J genes are TRBV9 and TRBJ2-1, with a tentative D call TRBD1 (6 bases). The CDR3 loop spans 15 amino acids. V gave up 3 bases and J gave up 4 bases, with 14 bases separating them. Germline assignment: CDR1 SGDLS and CDR2 YYNGEE.

J is TRBJ2-3 and V is TRBV9; no firm D call. V dropped 4 bases and J dropped 3 bases, with 12 bases sitting between them. The CDR3 loop spans 14 amino acids. CDR1 SGDLS and CDR2 YYNGEE come from the germline V gene. CDR3 in amino acids: CASSFRGWTDTQYF. CDR3 bases: TGTGCCAGCAGCTTCAGAGGTTGGACAGATACGCAGTATTTT.

The gene calls are TRBV5-1 and TRBJ2-7, with D possibly matching TRBD1 (5 bases). CDR1 and CDR2 (germline): SGHRS, YFSETQ. The V end was cut by 4 bases, the J end by 7 bases, with 12 bases between. The CDR3 sequence is 12 residues long. CDR3 sequence: CASSLGEGEQYF. CDR3 sequence (DNA): TGCGCCAGCAGCCTAGGGGAAGGGGAGCAGTACTTC. The full variable domain, completed using reference TRBV5-1 and TRBJ2-7, is KAGVTQTPRYLIKTRGQQVTLSCSPISGHRSVSWYQQTPGQGLQFLFEYFSETQRNKGNFPGRFSGRQFSNSRSEMNVSTLELGDSALYLCASSLGEGEQYFGPGTRLTVT.

The chain joins TRBV5-8 to TRBJ1-5; 7 bases match TRBD1. The CDR3 covers 14 residues. CDR1 and CDR2 (germline): SGHTS, YDEGEE. Germline trimming cut 1 base from V and 10 bases from J; bases unmatched to any gene: 8. For the CDR3, the DNA is TGTGCCAGCAGCTTGACAGGGGCGCGGTCCCCCCAGCATTTT. This sequence encodes CASSLTGARSPQHF.

This chain links TRBV7-2 with TRBJ2-7; D remains unclear. The germline gives CDR1 SGHTA, CDR2 FQGNSA. V was pared by 7 bases and J by 6 bases, with 16 bases between. There are 13 residues in the CDR3. CDR3 residues: CASTPGKTGEQYF. The CDR3 DNA is TGTGCCAGCACCCCCGGTAAAACGGGCGAGCAGTACTTC.

The chain combines TRBV5-1 with TRBJ1-2, with 7 bases identical to TRBD1. CDR3 length equals 15 residues. Looked up from germline, CDR1 is SGHRS and CDR2 is YFSETQ. Losses at the gene ends were 2 bases for V and 8 bases for J; bases not matched to a gene: 12. CDR3 bases: TGCGCCAGCAGCTTTGGACAGGCGGGGGTTAACGGCTACACCTTC. As protein: CASSFGQAGVNGYTF.

The J gene is TRBJ1-1, the V gene TRBV7-2, with TRBD1 identical over 11 bases. J lost 5 bases, V lost 8 bases, and 10 bases had no gene match. The CDR3 spans 15 residues. Germline assignment: CDR1 SGHTA and CDR2 FQGNSA. The DNA for the CDR3 is TGTGCCAGCGGACAGGACAGGGGGCCGGGAACTGAAGCTTTCTTT. Residues: CASGQDRGPGTEAFF.

The chain has TRBV15 and TRBJ1-2; the match to TRBD1 covers 10 bases. This CDR3 has 14 residues. The V gene's germline CDR1 is LNHNV and CDR2 YYDKDF (reference sequence). J lost 8 bases, V lost 2 bases, and 5 bases had no gene match. The CDR3: CATSRRQGASGYTF. In DNA, the CDR3 is TGTGCCACCAGCAGAAGACAGGGGGCAAGCGGCTACACCTTC.

V is TRBV5-8 and J is TRBJ1-1; 9 nucleotides line up with TRBD1. The CDR3 is made up of 17 amino acids. Germline V gene data show CDR1 as SGHTS and CDR2 as YDEGEE. Unmatched junction bases numbered 17, after V lost 7 bases and J lost 4 bases. In DNA form, the CDR3 reads TGTGCCAGCCCCCAGCTTGCCGCGGACAGGGGAGCCACTGAAGCTTTCTTT. This gives the protein CASPQLAADRGATEAFF.

The chain uses TRBV7-2 and TRBJ2-4, with D possibly TRBD2 on 6 matching bases. The germline V and J ends were trimmed by 5 bases and 4 bases, with 18 bases remaining between them. Germline lookup yields CDR1 SGHTA and CDR2 FQGNSA. This CDR3 is built from 16 residues. The CDR3 DNA is TGTGCCAGCAGCCCGCAAAAGGAGGGCGCGAAAAACATTCAGTACTTC. Amino acids: CASSPQKEGAKNIQYF. Using reference TRBV7-2 and TRBJ2-4 for the parts outside the CDR3, the full variable domain is GAGVSQSPSNKVTEKGKDVELRCDPISGHTALYWYRQSLGQGLEFLIYFQGNSAPDKSGLPSDRFSAERTGGSVSTLTIQRTQQEDSAVYLCASSPQKEGAKNIQYFGAGTRLSVL.

This chain links TRBV15 with TRBJ1-4; the match to TRBD1 covers 7 bases. Germline loops: CDR1 LNHNV, CDR2 YYDKDF (reference sequence). With 2 bases clipped from V and 0 bases from J, the junction kept 12 bases outside the gene matches. The CDR3 extends over 19 amino acids. CDR3 sequence reads: CATSRFPGTEVATNEKLFF. The CDR3 nucleotides read TGTGCCACCAGCAGATTCCCCGGGACAGAAGTTGCAACTAATGAAAAACTGTTTTTT.